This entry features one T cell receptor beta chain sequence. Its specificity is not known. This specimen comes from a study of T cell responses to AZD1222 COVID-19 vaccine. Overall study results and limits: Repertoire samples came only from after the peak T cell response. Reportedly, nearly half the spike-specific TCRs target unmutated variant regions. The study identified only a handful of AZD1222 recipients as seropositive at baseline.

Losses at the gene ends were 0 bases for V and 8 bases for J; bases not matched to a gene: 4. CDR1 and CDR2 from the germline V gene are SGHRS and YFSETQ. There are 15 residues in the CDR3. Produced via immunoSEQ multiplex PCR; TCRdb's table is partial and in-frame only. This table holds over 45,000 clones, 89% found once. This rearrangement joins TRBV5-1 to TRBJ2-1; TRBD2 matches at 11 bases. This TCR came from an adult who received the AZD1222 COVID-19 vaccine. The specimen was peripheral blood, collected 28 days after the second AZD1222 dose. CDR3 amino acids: CASSLVTSGVHEQFF. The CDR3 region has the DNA TGCGCCAGCAGCTTGGTGACTAGCGGGGTTCATGAGCAGTTCTTC.